The 31 T cell receptor beta chains given below trace back to one sample, sequenced in a study of blood T cell repertoires in COVID-19. The table came from immunoSEQ multiplex PCR; TCRdb's copy has only in-frame clones and leaves some out. The table includes about 190,000 clones, 84% detected once. The sequenced sample was PBMCs or T cells enriched from blood (not recorded which). These TCRs come from a woman aged 25 to 39 who had recovered from COVID-19.

The genes are TRBV6-5 and TRBJ1-4; 7 bases line up with TRBD1. Trimming at V came to 5 bases and at J to 4 bases, leaving 4 bases not matched to a gene. This CDR3 contains 14 residues. In germline, CDR1 is MNHEY, CDR2 SVGAGI. DNA of the CDR3: TGTGCCAGCAGTCAGGGGGAGATTAATGAAAAACTGTTTTTT. Amino acids: CASSQGEINEKLFF.

This chain joins TRBV30 and TRBJ2-5; tentative D call: TRBD1 (6 bases). Germline CDR1 and CDR2: GTSNPN and SVGIG (reference sequence). V was cut by 3 bases and J by 5 bases, with 13 bases left in between. This CDR3 is built from 13 residues. CDR3 coding DNA: TGTGCCTGGAGCCAGGGGATGAGGGAGACCCAGTACTTC. Amino acid sequence: CAWSQGMRETQYF.

The V gene is TRBV5-1, the J gene TRBJ2-7; 7 bases line up with TRBD1. Germline lookup yields CDR1 SGHRS and CDR2 YFSETQ. The CDR3 is made up of 14 amino acids. Trimming at V came to 0 bases and at J to 2 bases, leaving 2 bases not matched to a gene. The CDR3 DNA sequence: TGCGCCAGCAGCTTGGAGGACAGGACCTACGAGCAGTACTTC. Protein sequence: CASSLEDRTYEQYF.

V and J are TRBV6-6 and TRBJ1-3; D may be TRBD1 (5 bases). The CDR3 is made up of 14 amino acids. CDR1 MNHNY and CDR2 SVGAGI come from the germline V gene (reference sequence). V was clipped by 4 bases and J by 0 bases, with 7 bases between them. This CDR3 reads CASSWGGSGNTIYF. DNA for the CDR3: TGTGCCAGCAGTTGGGGGGGCTCTGGAAACACCATATATTTT.

The rearrangement uses TRBV2 and TRBJ1-1, with D possibly TRBD1 on 5 matching bases. With 5 bases removed from V and 4 bases from J, the gap between germline ends came to 17 bases. The CDR3 is 15 residues long. CDR1 SNHLY and CDR2 FYNNEI come from the germline V gene. CDR3 loop: CASSPRGGVFTEAFF. The CDR3 DNA follows: TGTGCCAGCAGTCCCCGCGGGGGGGTGTTCACTGAAGCTTTCTTT.

The chain joins TRBV5-6 to TRBJ2-5, with D tentatively TRBD1 (5 bases). From germline, CDR1 is SGHDT and CDR2 YYEEEE. CDR3 length: 14 amino acids. The germline V and J ends were trimmed by 0 bases and 6 bases, with 12 bases remaining between them. As DNA, the CDR3 is TGTGCCAGCAGCTTGGGGGGCCCAGGGAAGACCCAGTACTTC. The encoded protein is CASSLGGPGKTQYF. Together with reference TRBV5-6 and TRBJ2-5, the CDR3 gives the full variable domain: DAGVTQSPTHLIKTRGQQVTLRCSPKSGHDTVSWYQQALGQGPQFIFQYYEEEERQRGNFPDRFSGHQFPNYSSELNVNALLLGDSALYLCASSLGGPGKTQYFGPGTRLLVL.

J is TRBJ2-5 and V is TRBV15, with 12 positions matching TRBD2. With 5 bases clipped from V and 1 base from J, the junction kept 2 bases outside the gene matches. Germline V gives CDR1 LNHNV, CDR2 YYDKDF (reference sequence). CDR3 length equals 15 residues. The CDR3 sequence is CATSETSGGQETQYF. DNA for the CDR3: TGTGCCACCAGCGAGACTAGCGGGGGCCAAGAGACCCAGTACTTC.

This chain connects TRBV7-9 to TRBJ1-4; 7 nucleotides line up with TRBD1. V lost 3 bases to trimming and J lost 0 bases; unmatched junction nucleotides: 7. Germline CDR1 SEHNR, CDR2 FQNEAQ (reference sequence). The CDR3 is made up of 17 amino acids. The CDR3 protein is CASSLDRRTATNEKLFF. For the CDR3, the DNA is TGTGCCAGCAGCTTGGACAGGAGAACCGCAACTAATGAAAAACTGTTTTTT.

This chain links TRBV18 with TRBJ2-7; D possibly corresponds to TRBD2 (5 bases). V lost 3 bases and J lost 6, with 6 bases in between. The CDR3 sequence is 11 residues long. Germline CDR1 is KGHSH and CDR2 is LQKENI. In DNA, the CDR3 is TGTGCCAGCTCACCGGGAGCCGAGCAGTACTTC. This gives the protein CASSPGAEQYF.

The V gene is TRBV18, the J gene TRBJ1-4; D is possibly TRBD1 (5 bases). This CDR3 has 15 amino acids. Germline V gene sequence: CDR1 KGHSH, CDR2 LQKENI. The V end was cut by 0 bases, the J end by 2 bases, with 7 bases between. The CDR3 DNA is TGTGCCAGCTCACCACCTGGGGGGACTAATGAAAAACTGTTTTTT. This codes for CASSPPGGTNEKLFF. The full variable domain, completed using reference TRBV18 and TRBJ1-4, is NAGVMQNPRHLVRRRGQEARLRCSPMKGHSHVYWYRQLPEEGLKFMVYLQKENIIDESGMPKERFSAEFPKEGPSILRIQQVVRGDSAAYFCASSPPGGTNEKLFFGSGTQLSVL.

This chain uses TRBV28 with TRBJ1-5, with no clear D. Germline CDR1 reads MDHEN; CDR2 reads SYDVKM. The V end was cut by 3 bases, the J end by 4 bases, with 13 bases between. CDR3 length: 15 amino acids. CDR3 protein: CASSFVGVLNQPQHF. CDR3 DNA: TGTGCCAGCAGTTTCGTGGGAGTCCTAAATCAGCCCCAGCATTTT.

The V and J genes are TRBV21-1 and TRBJ1-5; TRBD1 was called by the table and not checked on the DNA. TRBV21-1 is a pseudogene segment. The CDR3 is made up of 15 amino acids. CDR3: CASSKEVAGDQPQHF. In DNA form, the CDR3 reads TGTGCCAGCAGCAAGGAAGTGGCAGGGGATCAGCCCCAGCATTTT.

The chain uses TRBV5-4 and TRBJ2-1, with 7 nucleotides matching TRBD2. After removal of 4 bases from V and 4 bases from J, the junction contained 11 bases not matched to a gene. The CDR3 has 16 residues. The germline gives CDR1 SGHNT, CDR2 YYREEE (reference sequence). The CDR3 sequence: CASSLAGLESYNEQFF. Written as DNA, the CDR3 is TGTGCCAGCAGCCTCGCTGGACTAGAATCTTACAATGAGCAGTTCTTC.

V gene TRBV28 combines with J gene TRBJ1-2; maybe TRBD1 (5 bases). CDR3 length: 15 residues. V was shortened by 3 bases and J by 0 bases, with 11 bases between the two germline ends. Germline V lookup: CDR1 MDHEN, CDR2 SYDVKM. The CDR3 sequence: CASSFIRDSNYGYTF. The DNA for the CDR3 is TGTGCCAGCAGTTTCATCCGGGACTCTAACTATGGCTACACCTTC.

CDR3 DNA: TGTGCCAGCAGTACCGGGACAGTTGTTGCAGATACGCAGTATTTT. This encodes CASSTGTVVADTQYF. This chain links TRBV6-5 with TRBJ2-3; 7 bases are shared with TRBD1. The CDR3 sequence is 15 residues long. Germline lookup yields CDR1 MNHEY and CDR2 SVGAGI. V was pared by 5 bases and J by 4 bases, with 9 bases of the junction left unmatched.

The chain couples TRBV4-1 to TRBJ2-7; perhaps TRBD1 as D (5 bases). This CDR3 has 16 amino acids. CDR1 is MGHRA and CDR2 is YSYEKL in the germline V gene. V lost 0 bases, J lost 3 bases, and 15 bases lay in between. The CDR3 DNA reads TGCGCCAGCAGCCAAGAAGAAATAGGGGTTATCTACGAGCAGTACTTC. Translating gives CASSQEEIGVIYEQYF.

This chain uses TRBV6-5 with TRBJ1-1; 8 nucleotides line up with TRBD1. The CDR3 spans 15 residues. V gave up 6 bases and J gave up 1 base; unmatched junction bases: 7. Per germline, CDR1 MNHEY and CDR2 SVGAGI. DNA of the CDR3: TGTGCCAGCAGCAAGGGACAGGAGGGGAACACTGAAGCTTTCTTT. Translation gives CASSKGQEGNTEAFF.

The chain joins TRBV7-8 to TRBJ2-7; D is uncertain. The CDR3 has 15 amino acids. Germline V gives CDR1 SGHVS, CDR2 FQNEAQ. Deletions cut 4 bases from V and 5 bases from J, with 18 bases between. The CDR3 here is CASSSANRLGHEQYV. CDR3 DNA sequence: TGTGCCAGCAGCTCCGCTAACCGTCTAGGTCACGAGCAGTACGTC.

As to this clone: This CDR3 is also generated by other DNA sequences in the sample. Here the CDR3 DNA reads TGTGCCAGCTCACCGGGGACACCGAACACTGAAGCTTTCTTT. This encodes CASSPGTPNTEAFF. This chain uses TRBV18 with TRBJ1-1; D is possibly TRBD1 (6 bases). The CDR3 has 14 amino acids. From germline, CDR1 is KGHSH and CDR2 LQKENI. Deletions cut 3 bases from V and 1 base from J, with 9 bases between. The full variable domain, with the rest looked up from reference TRBV18 and TRBJ1-1, is NAGVMQNPRHLVRRRGQEARLRCSPMKGHSHVYWYRQLPEEGLKFMVYLQKENIIDESGMPKERFSAEFPKEGPSILRIQQVVRGDSAAYFCASSPGTPNTEAFFGQGTRLTVV.

This sequence joins TRBV7-2 and TRBJ2-7, with D tentatively TRBD1 (6 bases). In germline, CDR1 is SGHTA, CDR2 FQGNSA. CDR3 length equals 13 residues. V was pared by 4 bases and J by 4 bases, with 11 bases between. The CDR3 loop is CASSSHRDYEQYV. In DNA, the CDR3 is TGTGCCAGCAGCTCCCACAGGGATTACGAGCAGTACGTC.

The CDR3 DNA reads TGCGCCAGCAGCTTGGAAGGGACTAGCGGACAAGAGACCCAGTACTTC. It specifies CASSLEGTSGQETQYF. The chain is built from TRBV5-1 and TRBJ2-5; TRBD2 aligns across 11 bases. The CDR3 extends over 16 amino acids. CDR1 SGHRS and CDR2 YFSETQ come from the germline V gene. V was pared by 0 bases and J by 2 bases, with 3 bases of the junction left unmatched.

This clone has only a few counts. This sample also contains other DNA sequences that code for the same CDR3. This chain connects TRBV7-3 to TRBJ2-2; 10 nucleotides agree with TRBD2. With V trimmed by 5 bases and J by 0 bases, 0 bases remained unmatched. Germline V gives CDR1 SGHTA, CDR2 FQGTGA. This CDR3 is 15 amino acids long. The CDR3 region has the DNA TGTGCCAGCAGCCTAGCGGGAGCGAACACCGGGGAGCTGTTTTTT. This sequence encodes CASSLAGANTGELFF.

This clone was picked up one time. The chain uses TRBV11-3 and TRBJ2-1, with 7 bases fitting TRBD2. The CDR3 has 17 residues. V shed 5 bases and J 2 bases; nucleotides not matched to a gene: 12. Germline CDR1 SGHNT, CDR2 YENEEA. The CDR3 bases are TGTGCCAGCAGCCCAACTACCGGGACTACAGCCTACAATGAGCAGTTCTTC. This encodes CASSPTTGTTAYNEQFF. The full variable domain, completed using reference TRBV11-3 and TRBJ2-1, is EAGVVQSPRYKIIEKKQPVAFWCNPISGHNTLYWYLQNLGQGPELLIRYENEEAVDDSQLPKDRFSAERLKGVDSTLKIQPAELGDSAVYLCASSPTTGTTAYNEQFFGPGTRLTVL.

The CDR3 nucleotides are TGTGCCAGCAGCCGACAGGGCGTTAGCAATCAGCCCCAGCATTTT. It is translated as CASSRQGVSNQPQHF. V usage is TRBV28 and J usage is TRBJ1-5; 7 positions match TRBD1. Germline V CDR1 and CDR2: MDHEN, SYDVKM. J was trimmed by 0 bases and V by 6 bases; bases with no gene match: 5. CDR3 length: 15 amino acids.

The chain combines TRBV7-4 with TRBJ2-1, with D possibly TRBD2 on 5 matching bases. The CDR3 runs 13 residues. Germline CDR1 and CDR2: SGHVT and SQSDAQ. The ends were cut back, 3 bases at V and 6 bases at J, with 9 bases in the middle. Here the CDR3 DNA reads TGTGCCAGCAGCTTTGACTACGCCAATGAGCAGTTCTTC. Translated, it gives CASSFDYANEQFF.

The chain is built from TRBV29-1 and TRBJ1-2; possibly TRBD1 for D (6 bases). V gave up 1 base and J gave up 4 bases, with 13 bases separating them. The CDR3 is 14 amino acids. Germline lookup yields CDR1 SQVTM and CDR2 ANQGSEA. Here the CDR3 reads CSVEGGQGFYGYTF. DNA for the CDR3: TGCAGCGTTGAAGGGGGGCAGGGGTTCTATGGCTACACCTTC.

This sequence joins TRBV7-2 and TRBJ1-2; no clear D. V was cut by 2 bases and J by 4 bases, with 8 bases left in between. CDR1 is SGHTA and CDR2 is FQGNSA in the germline V gene. This CDR3 has 13 amino acids. CDR3 region: CASSLQEVYGYTF. DNA for the CDR3: TGTGCCAGCAGCTTACAGGAGGTCTATGGCTACACCTTC.

The V gene is TRBV27, the J gene TRBJ1-2; the D gene is possibly TRBD1 (5 bases). Trimming pared 2 bases from V and 3 bases from J, leaving 19 bases between. The germline V gene encodes CDR1 MNHEY and CDR2 SMNVEV (reference sequence). CDR3 size: 17 residues. CDR3 sequence: CASSLSRGGRVDYGYTF. CDR3 DNA sequence: TGTGCCAGCAGTTTAAGTCGAGGCGGCAGGGTCGACTATGGCTACACCTTC.

The rearrangement uses TRBV19 and TRBJ2-1; tentatively, D is TRBD2 (5 bases). There are 12 residues in the CDR3. V shed 11 bases and J shed 3 bases, with 11 bases lying between them. CDR1 and CDR2 from the germline V gene are LNHDA and SQIVND (reference sequence). The CDR3 loop is CAANRDYNEQFF. CDR3 DNA: TGTGCCGCAAACCGGGACTACAATGAGCAGTTCTTC.

The chain uses TRBV9 and TRBJ1-1; weak D call: TRBD1 (6 bases). CDR1 and CDR2 (germline): SGDLS, YYNGEE. Trimming removed 0 bases at V and 2 bases at J, with 11 bases between. The CDR3 runs 15 residues. The CDR3 coding sequence is TGTGCCAGCAGCGTAGAGGGGGGGCGCAACACTGAAGCTTTCTTT. Translated: CASSVEGGRNTEAFF.

This clone was seen just once. The chain employs TRBV6-1 and TRBJ2-1; 9 positions match TRBD2. Germline CDR1 and CDR2: MNHNS and SASEGT. The CDR3 contains 17 residues. With V trimmed by 3 bases and J by 7 bases, 13 bases remained unmatched. CDR3 sequence (DNA): TGTGCCAGCAGTGACCCCCTAGCGGGACTGCTGGAGAATGAGCAGTTCTTC. This gives the protein CASSDPLAGLLENEQFF.